This T cell receptor beta chain was found in a study of TIL therapy for anti-PD-1-resistant metastatic lung cancer. Study background: Half of patients were current or former smokers. Tumors carried a median about 1.5 non-synonymous mutations per megabase.

Time point here: pre-treatment sample, taken before nivolumab and TIL therapy. The germline gives CDR1 MGHRA, CDR2 YSYEKL. Trimming at V came to 0 bases and at J to 7 bases, leaving 10 bases not matched to a gene. The CDR3 covers 16 residues. The immunoSEQ assay was v3. Repertoires were generated with immunoSEQ multiplex PCR, while TCRdb's copy carries only in-frame clones and drops some. The data show about 52,000 clones, 79% seen once. This sequence joins TRBV4-1 and TRBJ1-2; 8 bases fit TRBD1. The clonotype was recovered from a woman aged 30 to 85 with non-small cell lung cancer. Sample: blood, taken at baseline. In DNA form, the CDR3 reads TGCGCCAGCAGCCAAGATGCAGGGGGCTCACTTCTTGGCTACACCTTC. This gives the protein CASSQDAGGSLLGYTF.